The clone carrying this T cell receptor (beta chain) was detected ten times or more. The source of the sample is a study of regulatory T cells in long-lasting Graves disease. The germline V gene encodes CDR1 MNHEY and CDR2 SMNVEV (reference sequence). J lost 1 base, V lost 4 bases, and 13 bases had no gene match. CDR3 length: 18 amino acids. Time point: persistent/refractory GD, antithyroid drugs over 5 years with positive TRAb. With RNA extracted from PBMCs as input, the TCR library was made. Construction of TCR beta libraries relied on iRepertoire HTBI primers and on Arm-PCR targeting CDR3 regions. One entry per CDR3 protein results from TCRdb running MiXCR on the multiplex PCR reads. The profile shows about 430,000 distinct CDR3 sequences, around 23% of them singletons.

The rearrangement uses TRBV27 and TRBJ1-1; 9 positions agree with TRBD1. The source was peripheral blood mononuclear cells (PBMCs), collected when the disease was refractory, from a patient treated with antithyroid drugs. The receptor's source is a female donor with Graves disease. The CDR3 nucleotides are TGTGCCAGCAGTTCCCTCGGCCTTGGACAGGGGTCGAACACTGAAGCTTTCTTT. Translation: CASSSLGLGQGSNTEAFF.